One sample yielded the 23 T cell receptor beta chains listed below, sequenced in a study of cytomegalovirus exposure and HLA in healthy donors. PCR was performed using 60 Vbeta and 13 Jbeta primers. Measured with immunoSEQ multiplex PCR; TCRdb has only the in-frame clones, and not every one. The sample includes about 53,000 clones. Source material: PBMCs. Receptor source: a man aged 18 to 29 in good health and CMV-seropositive.

The gene calls are TRBV18 and TRBJ1-3; D remains ambiguous. In germline, CDR1 is KGHSH, CDR2 LQKENI. The length of the CDR3 is 14 residues. V shed 0 bases and J shed 7 bases, with 10 bases lying between them. This chain's CDR3 is CASSPPSGLNTIYF. DNA for the CDR3: TGTGCCAGCTCACCACCCTCAGGACTGAACACCATATATTTT. Supplemented by reference TRBV18 and TRBJ1-3, the full variable domain reads NAGVMQNPRHLVRRRGQEARLRCSPMKGHSHVYWYRQLPEEGLKFMVYLQKENIIDESGMPKERFSAEFPKEGPSILRIQQVVRGDSAAYFCASSPPSGLNTIYFGEGSWLTVV.

The genes are TRBV18 and TRBJ1-4; 9 nucleotides match TRBD1. The CDR3 loop spans 14 amino acids. Looked up from germline, CDR1 is KGHSH and CDR2 is LQKENI. Germline trimming cut 2 bases from V and 5 bases from J; bases unmatched to any gene: 0. The CDR3 coding sequence is TGTGCCAGCTCACCAGGGACAGGGAATGAAAAACTGTTTTTT. Its translation: CASSPGTGNEKLFF.

This rearrangement joins TRBV7-9 to TRBJ1-1, with D possibly being TRBD1 (6 bases). Per germline, CDR1 SEHNR and CDR2 FQNEAQ (reference sequence). This CDR3 is built from 14 residues. Trimming removed 0 bases at V and 7 bases at J, with 12 bases between. CDR3 sequence reads: CASSLADSRDEAFF. For the CDR3, the DNA is TGTGCCAGCAGCTTAGCGGACAGCCGAGATGAAGCTTTCTTT.

DNA for the CDR3: TGTGCCAGCAGTGACAGGGACACTGAAGCTTTCTTT. Translated: CASSDRDTEAFF. The chain uses TRBV28 and TRBJ1-1; 7 positions agree with TRBD1. Germline assignment: CDR1 MDHEN and CDR2 SYDVKM. The trim removed 5 bases at V and 3 bases at J, leaving 0 bases unmatched. The CDR3 loop spans 12 amino acids.

The CDR3 DNA follows: TGTGCTAGTGCCTCAGAGCGAACAGGGGCGTTAGATAGCAATCAGCCCCAGCATTTT. It yields the protein CASASERTGALDSNQPQHF. This chain connects TRBV12-5 to TRBJ1-5; 7 bases map to TRBD1. Trimming cost V 7 bases and J 0 bases; bases outside gene matches: 18. The CDR3 runs to 19 residues. Germline assignment: CDR1 LGHNT and CDR2 FRNRAP.

J is TRBJ2-7 and V is TRBV28, with a weak D call TRBD2 (5 bases). The V and J ends lost 8 bases and 7 bases respectively, with 12 bases between them. Germline lookup yields CDR1 MDHEN and CDR2 SYDVKM. The CDR3 spans 11 residues. The CDR3 here is CASRSRREQYF. The CDR3 nucleotides are TGTGCCAGCCGTTCACGGAGGGAGCAGTACTTC.

The chain is built from TRBV19 and TRBJ1-5; tentative D call: TRBD1 (6 bases). Looked up from germline, CDR1 is LNHDA and CDR2 is SQIVND (reference sequence). This CDR3 has 12 residues. V was trimmed by 9 bases and J by 9 bases, leaving 15 bases between them. The DNA of the CDR3 is TGTGCCAGCCGAGGGGGGGGAGCGCCCCAGCATTTT. Residues: CASRGGGAPQHF.

The J gene is TRBJ2-7, the V gene TRBV2; possible D gene TRBD2, 5 bases. Germline V gives CDR1 SNHLY, CDR2 FYNNEI. V shed 1 base and J shed 4 bases, with 14 bases lying between them. The CDR3 is 15 amino acids. The CDR3 spells CASSEGGPGPYEQYF. CDR3 nucleotides: TGTGCCAGCAGTGAAGGCGGGCCCGGACCATACGAGCAGTACTTC. Combining the CDR3 with reference TRBV2 and TRBJ2-7 gives the whole variable domain EPEVTQTPSHQVTQMGQEVILRCVPISNHLYFYWYRQILGQKVEFLVSFYNNEISEKSEIFDDQFSVERPDGSNFTLKIRSTKLEDSAMYFCASSEGGPGPYEQYFGPGTRLTVT.

The chain employs TRBV7-9 and TRBJ1-2; 7 bases map to TRBD1. V shed 5 bases and J 8 bases; nucleotides not matched to a gene: 11. The CDR3 contains 14 residues. Germline CDR1 reads SEHNR; CDR2 reads FQNEAQ (reference sequence). The CDR3 DNA follows: TGTGCCAGCAGCATCGACGGGGACAGCCAAGGCTACACCTTC. The encoded protein is CASSIDGDSQGYTF.

The chain couples TRBV11-3 to TRBJ1-5; D remains ambiguous. The CDR3 has 16 residues. The V gene lost 1 base and the J gene lost 2 bases, with 12 bases spanning the gap. Germline-derived CDR1 and CDR2 are SGHNT and YENEEA. The CDR3 region has the DNA TGTGCCAGCAGCTTAGGGGGTGAGGAGGGCAATCAGCCCCAGCATTTT. This encodes CASSLGGEEGNQPQHF.

The chain carries TRBV7-8 and TRBJ2-4; TRBD1 matches at 10 bases. This CDR3 has 16 residues. V trimming: 1 base; J trimming: 7 bases; junction bases outside the gene matches: 7. Germline V gene data show CDR1 as SGHVS and CDR2 as FQNEAQ. CDR3 region: CASSLGEGTGANIQYF. CDR3 DNA sequence: TGTGCCAGCAGCTTAGGGGAGGGGACAGGGGCCAACATTCAGTACTTC.

About this clone itself: At the DNA level, this CDR3 is encoded by other sequences in the same sample as well. The gene calls are TRBV7-8 and TRBJ2-1; 8 bases fit TRBD2. The V segment lost 3 bases and the J segment 1 base; nucleotides outside the gene matches: 5. The CDR3 spans 16 residues. The germline CDR1 and CDR2 sequences are SGHVS and FQNEAQ. Written as DNA, the CDR3 is TGTGCCAGCAGCTTGGCAGCGGGAGATTCCTACAATGAGCAGTTCTTC. This codes for CASSLAAGDSYNEQFF.

The rearrangement uses TRBV29-1 and TRBJ1-2, with a tentative D call TRBD1 (6 bases). Trimming took 4 bases from V and 5 from J, leaving 14 bases between them. The CDR3 sequence is 13 residues long. Germline V gene data show CDR1 as SQVTM and CDR2 as ANQGSEA. For the CDR3, the DNA is TGCAGCGTTGTTGCGGGGGCTGGATATGGCTACACCTTC. Encoded protein: CSVVAGAGYGYTF. Using reference TRBV29-1 and TRBJ1-2 for the parts outside the CDR3, the full variable domain is SAVISQKPSRDICQRGTSLTIQCQVDSQVTMMFWYRQQPGQSLTLIATANQGSEATYESGFVIDKFPISRPNLTFSTLTVSNMSPEDSSIYLCSVVAGAGYGYTFGSGTRLTVV.

The rearrangement links TRBV21-1 to TRBJ2-7; the table's D call TRBD2 went unverified against the DNA. TRBV21-1 is described as a pseudogene. This CDR3 has 24 residues. The CDR3: CASSKPSGTLRGLAGVLLVYEQYF. In nucleotides, the CDR3 is TGTGCCAGCAGCAAACCGTCCGGGACCCTGCGTGGACTAGCGGGAGTTCTCCTGGTCTACGAGCAGTACTTC.

V is TRBV19 and J is TRBJ1-2, with D possibly matching TRBD1 (6 bases). The CDR3 is 15 amino acids. V was trimmed by 4 bases and J by 4 bases, leaving 16 bases between them. Germline V gene lookup returns CDR1 LNHDA and CDR2 SQIVND (reference sequence). CDR3 sequence: CASSKAPGAGYGYTF. The DNA for the CDR3 is TGTGCCAGTAGTAAGGCCCCAGGGGCTGGCTATGGCTACACCTTC. Looking up the rest from reference TRBV19 and TRBJ1-2 gives the full variable domain: DGGITQSPKYLFRKEGQNVTLSCEQNLNHDAMYWYRQDPGQGLRLIYYSQIVNDFQKGDIAEGYSVSREKKESFPLTVTSAQKNPTAFYLCASSKAPGAGYGYTFGSGTRLTVV.

V is TRBV19 and J is TRBJ1-4, with TRBD1 identical over 8 bases. Unmatched junction bases numbered 10, after V lost 7 bases and J lost 6 bases. Germline values: CDR1 LNHDA, CDR2 SQIVND (reference sequence). The CDR3 consists of 15 residues. The CDR3 sequence: CASNSPDRGDEKLFF. The CDR3 nucleotides are TGTGCCAGTAATTCCCCCGACAGGGGTGATGAAAAACTGTTTTTT.

The gene calls are TRBV7-6 and TRBJ2-6, with TRBD2 identical over 7 bases. From germline, CDR1 is SGHVS and CDR2 FNYEAQ. The CDR3 runs 16 residues. With 3 bases clipped from V and 4 bases from J, the junction kept 6 bases outside the gene matches. CDR3 sequence (DNA): TGTGCCAGCAGCTTTGGGGGGGGAACAGGGGCCAACGTCCTGACTTTC. Residues: CASSFGGGTGANVLTF. The full variable domain, in which reference TRBV7-6 and TRBJ2-6 provide the parts outside the CDR3, is GAGVSQSPRYKVTKRGQDVALRCDPISGHVSLYWYRQALGQGPEFLTYFNYEAQQDKSGLPNDRFSAERPEGSISTLTIQRTEQRDSAMYRCASSFGGGTGANVLTFGAGSRLTVL.

The chain recombines TRBV10-1 with TRBJ2-1, with D maybe TRBD2 (5 bases). Looked up from germline, CDR1 is WNHNN and CDR2 is SYGVQD (reference sequence). CDR3 length equals 15 residues. The V end lost 6 bases, the J end lost 4 bases, and 16 bases lay between the germline ends. CDR3 loop: CASSPGDRLYNEQFF. CDR3 nucleotides: TGCGCCAGCAGCCCCGGGGATCGGCTATACAATGAGCAGTTCTTC.

The J gene is TRBJ2-7, the V gene TRBV7-9; 10 bases line up with TRBD2. V gave up 4 bases and J gave up 5 bases; unmatched junction bases: 11. Germline assignment: CDR1 SEHNR and CDR2 FQNEAQ (reference sequence). This CDR3 contains 16 residues. DNA for the CDR3: TGTGCCAGCAGCTCGTTACTAGCGGGGAAAGGGCACGAGCAGTACTTC. Its translation: CASSSLLAGKGHEQYF.

The rearrangement joins TRBV27 to TRBJ2-3; 7 bases match TRBD2. This CDR3 is built from 13 residues. The V segment lost 3 bases and the J segment 7 bases; nucleotides outside the gene matches: 4. Germline CDR1 is MNHEY and CDR2 is SMNVEV (reference sequence). This CDR3 reads CASSFEGLHTQYF. The CDR3 bases are TGTGCCAGCAGTTTCGAGGGACTACATACGCAGTATTTT.

This chain joins TRBV7-3 and TRBJ2-3; D perhaps matches TRBD1 (5 bases). Trimming removed 5 bases from V and 4 bases from J, with 10 bases in between. Germline values: CDR1 SGHTA, CDR2 FQGTGA. The CDR3 length is 13 residues. CDR3 DNA sequence: TGTGCCAGCAGCATTAGGGGCGCAGATACGCAGTATTTT. It is translated as CASSIRGADTQYF.

The V call is TRBV5-6, the J call TRBJ2-1; 12 bases are shared with TRBD2. Germline CDR1 reads SGHDT; CDR2 reads YYEEEE. The CDR3 has 16 amino acids. Unmatched junction bases numbered 8, after V lost 4 bases and J lost 6 bases. CDR3 nucleotide sequence: TGTGCCAGCAGCCGACTAGCGGGAGCCCTCCTCAATGAGCAGTTCTTC. Translation: CASSRLAGALLNEQFF.

The rearrangement links TRBV4-1 to TRBJ1-5, with 9 bases matching TRBD1. V gave up 4 bases and J gave up 5 bases; unmatched junction bases: 18. The CDR3 runs to 19 residues. Germline lookup yields CDR1 MGHRA and CDR2 YSYEKL. CDR3 sequence: CASSPSPRPGQGVDQPQHF. CDR3 nucleotides: TGCGCCAGCAGCCCTTCCCCTCGTCCGGGACAGGGCGTGGATCAGCCCCAGCATTTT.